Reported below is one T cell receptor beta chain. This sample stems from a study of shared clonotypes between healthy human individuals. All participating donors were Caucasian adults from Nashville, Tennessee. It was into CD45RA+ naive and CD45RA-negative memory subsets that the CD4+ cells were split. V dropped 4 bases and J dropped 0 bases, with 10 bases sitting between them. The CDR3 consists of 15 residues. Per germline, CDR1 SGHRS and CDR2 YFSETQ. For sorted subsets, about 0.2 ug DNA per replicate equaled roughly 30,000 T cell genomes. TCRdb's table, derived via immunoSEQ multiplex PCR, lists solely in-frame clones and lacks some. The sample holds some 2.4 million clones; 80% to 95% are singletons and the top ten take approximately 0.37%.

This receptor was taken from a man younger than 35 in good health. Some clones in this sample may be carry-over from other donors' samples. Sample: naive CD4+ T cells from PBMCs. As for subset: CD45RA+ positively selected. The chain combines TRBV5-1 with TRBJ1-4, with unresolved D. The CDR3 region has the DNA TGCGCCAGCAGCCCTTTCCCCCCAACTAATGAAAAACTGTTTTTT. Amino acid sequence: CASSPFPPTNEKLFF.